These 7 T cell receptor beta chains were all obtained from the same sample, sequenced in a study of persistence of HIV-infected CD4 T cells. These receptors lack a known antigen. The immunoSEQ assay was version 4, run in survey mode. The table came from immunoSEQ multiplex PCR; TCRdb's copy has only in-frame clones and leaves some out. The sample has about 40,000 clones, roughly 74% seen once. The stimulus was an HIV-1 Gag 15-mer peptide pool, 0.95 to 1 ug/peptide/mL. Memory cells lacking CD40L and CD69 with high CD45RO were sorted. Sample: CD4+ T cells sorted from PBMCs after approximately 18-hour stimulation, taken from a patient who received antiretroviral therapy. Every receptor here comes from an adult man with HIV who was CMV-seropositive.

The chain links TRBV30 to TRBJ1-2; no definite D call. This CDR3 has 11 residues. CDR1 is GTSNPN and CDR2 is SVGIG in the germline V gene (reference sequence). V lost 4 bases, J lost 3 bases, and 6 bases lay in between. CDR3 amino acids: CAWTIDYGYTF. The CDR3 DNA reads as TGTGCCTGGACCATCGACTATGGCTACACCTTC.

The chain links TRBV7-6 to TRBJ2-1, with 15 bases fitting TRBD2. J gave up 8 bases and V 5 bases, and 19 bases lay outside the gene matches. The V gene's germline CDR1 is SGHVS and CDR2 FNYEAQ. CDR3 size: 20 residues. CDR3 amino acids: CASSGEGLAGGLFIVYEQFF. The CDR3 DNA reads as TGTGCCAGCAGCGGGGAGGGACTAGCGGGAGGATTGTTTATCGTCTATGAGCAGTTCTTC. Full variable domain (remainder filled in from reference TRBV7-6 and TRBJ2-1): GAGVSQSPRYKVTKRGQDVALRCDPISGHVSLYWYRQALGQGPEFLTYFNYEAQQDKSGLPNDRFSAERPEGSISTLTIQRTEQRDSAMYRCASSGEGLAGGLFIVYEQFFGPGTRLTVL.

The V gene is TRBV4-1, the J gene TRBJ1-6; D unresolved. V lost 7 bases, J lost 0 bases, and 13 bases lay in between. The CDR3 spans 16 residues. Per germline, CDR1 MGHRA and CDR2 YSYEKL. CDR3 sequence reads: CASTRLMSSYNSPLHF. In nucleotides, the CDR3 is TGCGCCAGCACGAGACTTATGAGCTCCTATAATTCACCCCTCCACTTT.

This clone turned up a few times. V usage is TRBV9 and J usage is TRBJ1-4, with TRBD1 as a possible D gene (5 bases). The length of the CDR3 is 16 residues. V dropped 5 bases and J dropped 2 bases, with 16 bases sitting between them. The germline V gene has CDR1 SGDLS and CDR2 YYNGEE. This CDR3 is CASSEKTGWTNEKLFF. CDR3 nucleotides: TGTGCCAGCAGTGAGAAAACAGGTTGGACTAATGAAAAACTGTTTTTT.

In nucleotides, the CDR3 is TGTGCCAGCAGCCAAGTGGGGCCGGGGACTGAAGCTTTCTTT. This codes for CASSQVGPGTEAFF. The chain couples TRBV3-1 (or the pseudogene TRBV3-2) to TRBJ1-1; maybe TRBD1 (5 bases). This CDR3 has 14 amino acids. V dropped 1 base and J dropped 5 bases, with 11 bases sitting between them. Germline values: CDR1 LGHDT, CDR2 YNNKEL (reference sequence).

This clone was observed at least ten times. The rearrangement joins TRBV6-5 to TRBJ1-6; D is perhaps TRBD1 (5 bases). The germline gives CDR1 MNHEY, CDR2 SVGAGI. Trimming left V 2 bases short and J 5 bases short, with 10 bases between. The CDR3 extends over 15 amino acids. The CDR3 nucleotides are TGTGCCAGCAGTTACGGGGACCGCAATAATTCACCCCTCCACTTT. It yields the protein CASSYGDRNNSPLHF.

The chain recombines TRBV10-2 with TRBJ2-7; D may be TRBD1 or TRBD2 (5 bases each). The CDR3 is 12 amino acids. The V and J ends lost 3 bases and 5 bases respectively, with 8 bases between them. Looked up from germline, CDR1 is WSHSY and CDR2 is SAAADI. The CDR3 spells CASSEMGDEQYF. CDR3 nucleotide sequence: TGCGCCAGCAGTGAAATGGGGGACGAGCAGTACTTC.